The 20 T cell receptor beta chains below were found in one sample sequenced in a study of blood T cell repertoires in COVID-19. TCRdb keeps only in-frame clones here, not all; method: immunoSEQ multiplex PCR. The sample includes about 260,000 clones, roughly 90% of them seen just once. Sequenced material: peripheral blood. The receptors were sampled from a woman aged 45-65 years who had recovered from COVID-19.

The chain links TRBV30 to TRBJ2-4; 7 bases fit TRBD1. Trimming removed 1 base from V and 1 base from J; junction bases left unmatched: 1. The CDR3 loop spans 14 amino acids. The germline V gene encodes CDR1 GTSNPN and CDR2 SVGIG (reference sequence). CDR3 bases: TGTGCCTGGAGTGCCAGGGGGGCCAAAAACATTCAGTACTTC. This gives the protein CAWSARGAKNIQYF.

This clone was seen once. The rearrangement joins TRBV4-2 to TRBJ2-7; 10 nucleotides align to TRBD2. Per the germline V gene, CDR1 is LGHNA and CDR2 is YNFKEQ. The CDR3 has 14 amino acids. V lost 4 bases, J lost 7 bases, and 7 bases stayed unmatched. CDR3 sequence: CASSPGTSETEQYF. CDR3 bases: TGTGCCAGCAGCCCCGGGACTAGCGAAACTGAGCAGTACTTC.

The chain uses TRBV5-6 and TRBJ2-5, with 9 nucleotides matching TRBD1. This CDR3 is 15 amino acids long. The germline V gene has CDR1 SGHDT and CDR2 YYEEEE. Unmatched junction bases numbered 11, after V lost 3 bases and J lost 8 bases. DNA for the CDR3: TGTGCCAGCAGCTCCACCGGGACAGGGTTTAGAACCCAGTACTTC. It yields the protein CASSSTGTGFRTQYF.

This chain links TRBV7-6 with TRBJ2-7; the match to TRBD2 covers 11 bases. Germline V lookup: CDR1 SGHVS, CDR2 FNYEAQ. V lost 4 bases and J lost 6; bases outside the gene matches: 11. The CDR3 runs to 16 residues. In DNA form, the CDR3 reads TGTGCCAGCAGCTCGAGATATAGCGGGAGGGGCTCCGAGCAGTACTTC. It translates to CASSSRYSGRGSEQYF.

The rearrangement uses TRBV12-3 or TRBV12-4 and TRBJ2-5; TRBD2 is a possible D gene (5 bases). Trimming took off 6 bases at V and 5 bases at J, with 10 bases between the two ends. The CDR3 loop spans 12 amino acids. The DNA for the CDR3 is TGTGCCAGCAGGGTCGGCGGGGAGACCCAGTACTTC. Encoded protein: CASRVGGETQYF.

The J gene is TRBJ2-7, the V gene TRBV7-8; 7 bases are a match to TRBD1. V trimming: 5 bases; J trimming: 3 bases; junction bases outside the gene matches: 4. There are 13 residues in the CDR3. Germline CDR1 SGHVS, CDR2 FQNEAQ. The CDR3 is CASSLQGFYEQYF. The CDR3 nucleotides read TGTGCCAGCAGCCTACAGGGGTTCTACGAGCAGTACTTC. Full variable domain (remainder filled in from reference TRBV7-8 and TRBJ2-7): GAGVSQSPRYKVAKRGQDVALRCDPISGHVSLFWYQQALGQGPEFLTYFQNEAQLDKSGLPSDRFFAERPEGSVSTLKIQRTQQEDSAVYLCASSLQGFYEQYFGPGTRLTVT.

The chain uses TRBV27 and TRBJ1-1, with TRBD1 identical over 10 bases. V was pared by 6 bases and J by 5 bases, with 3 bases of the junction left unmatched. CDR3 length: 13 amino acids. Germline loops: CDR1 MNHEY, CDR2 SMNVEV (reference sequence). The CDR3 region has the DNA TGTGCCAGCAGGACAGGGGGCGGGACTGAAGCTTTCTTT. Translating gives CASRTGGGTEAFF.

This chain links TRBV3-1 (or the pseudogene TRBV3-2) with TRBJ2-3, with 7 nucleotides matching TRBD2. The V gene's germline CDR1 is LGHDT and CDR2 YNNKEL (reference sequence). The CDR3 has 16 amino acids. Trimming cost V 0 bases and J 2 bases; bases outside gene matches: 5. The chain's CDR3 is CASSQDPGGDTDTQYF. DNA for the CDR3: TGTGCCAGCAGCCAAGATCCGGGGGGAGACACAGATACGCAGTATTTT.

The CDR3 region is CASTPRGGSGANVLTF. DNA for the CDR3: TGTGCCAGCACCCCTCGCGGGGGATCTGGGGCCAACGTCCTGACTTTC. The chain has TRBV27 and TRBJ2-6; 7 nucleotides align to TRBD2. Germline CDR1 MNHEY, CDR2 SMNVEV (reference sequence). The trim removed 7 bases at V and 1 base at J, leaving 7 bases unmatched. The CDR3 is 16 amino acids.

The rearrangement joins TRBV19 to TRBJ2-7; D may be TRBD2 (6 bases). V lost 5 bases and J 2 bases, leaving 13 bases between the germline ends. Germline lookup yields CDR1 LNHDA and CDR2 SQIVND (reference sequence). This CDR3 has 14 amino acids. Here the CDR3 reads CASSPRWGAYEQYF. The DNA for the CDR3 is TGTGCCAGTAGTCCCCGGTGGGGGGCCTACGAGCAGTACTTC.

This clone was counted ten times or more. The genes are TRBV30 and TRBJ2-7; 10 nucleotides align to TRBD1. V was pared by 5 bases and J by 5 bases, with 3 bases of the junction left unmatched. Per germline, CDR1 GTSNPN and CDR2 SVGIG (reference sequence). The CDR3 has 12 residues. CDR3 amino acids: CAWATGGDEQYF. The CDR3 nucleotides are TGTGCCTGGGCGACAGGGGGCGACGAGCAGTACTTC.

This rearrangement joins TRBV29-1 to TRBJ1-1; no clear D. The V end was cut by 8 bases, the J end by 1 base, with 8 bases between. This CDR3 region has 11 residues. CDR1 is SQVTM and CDR2 is ANQGSEA in the germline V gene. This CDR3 is CSSTENTEAFF. The CDR3 coding sequence is TGCAGCTCTACAGAGAACACTGAAGCTTTCTTT.

The chain links TRBV5-6 to TRBJ2-7, with D possibly matching TRBD1 (5 bases). Germline loops: CDR1 SGHDT, CDR2 YYEEEE. V was shortened by 0 bases and J by 5 bases, with 12 bases between the two germline ends. The CDR3 sequence is 14 residues long. The CDR3 spells CASSLEQGIHEQYF. The CDR3 bases are TGTGCCAGCAGCTTGGAGCAGGGAATCCACGAGCAGTACTTC.

V gene TRBV5-1 combines with J gene TRBJ1-3, with D possibly matching TRBD1 (6 bases). CDR1 SGHRS and CDR2 YFSETQ come from the germline V gene. Trimming took 2 bases from V and 0 from J, leaving 9 bases between them. The CDR3 extends over 15 amino acids. CDR3 bases: TGCGCCAGCAGCTTAGGACAGAACTCTGGAAACACCATATATTTT. Its protein product is CASSLGQNSGNTIYF.

This CDR3 reads CASSLGIAGPEETQYF. The CDR3, as DNA: TGTGCCAGCAGCTTAGGAATAGCGGGGCCGGAAGAGACCCAGTACTTC. This rearrangement joins TRBV7-3 to TRBJ2-5; 8 bases agree with TRBD2. The trim removed 2 bases at V and 3 bases at J, leaving 8 bases unmatched. This CDR3 is 16 amino acids long. The germline CDR1 and CDR2 sequences are SGHTA and FQGTGA.

The gene calls are TRBV30 and TRBJ2-1; maybe TRBD2 (7 bases). CDR1 is GTSNPN and CDR2 is SVGIG in the germline V gene (reference sequence). The CDR3 contains 15 residues. V lost 2 bases, J lost 0 bases, and 11 bases lay in between. The CDR3 sequence is CAWSRGASSYNEQFF. The CDR3 region has the DNA TGTGCCTGGAGTCGGGGGGCGAGCTCCTACAATGAGCAGTTCTTC.

The chain employs TRBV30 and TRBJ1-5, with 7 bases identical to TRBD1. Germline trimming cut 2 bases from V and 8 bases from J; bases unmatched to any gene: 3. The germline V gene encodes CDR1 GTSNPN and CDR2 SVGIG (reference sequence). The CDR3 covers 12 residues. This CDR3 reads CAWSPGGEPQHF. CDR3 sequence (DNA): TGTGCCTGGAGTCCAGGGGGTGAGCCCCAGCATTTT.

The CDR3 protein is CASSLSSQAYTGELFF. The CDR3 DNA follows: TGCGCCAGCAGCCTCTCCTCGCAGGCGTACACCGGGGAGCTGTTTTTT. The chain combines TRBV5-1 with TRBJ2-2; D is undetermined. Trimming shortened V by 4 bases and J by 3 bases, and 16 bases separated the two germline ends. CDR3 size: 16 residues. Germline V gene data show CDR1 as SGHRS and CDR2 as YFSETQ.

In DNA, the CDR3 is TGTGCCACCAGCAGAGCCATAACAGGGGGCCCTGAAGCTTTCTTT. This translates into CATSRAITGGPEAFF. The chain uses TRBV15 and TRBJ1-1; TRBD1 matches 9 bases. Trimming took 1 base from V and 6 from J; bases not matched to a gene: 6. The CDR3 is made up of 15 amino acids. CDR1 is LNHNV and CDR2 is YYDKDF in the germline V gene (reference sequence).

J is TRBJ2-1 and V is TRBV5-4; 10 nucleotides align to TRBD1. The CDR3 contains 14 residues. V trimming: 4 bases; J trimming: 6 bases; junction bases outside the gene matches: 4. Germline V CDR1 and CDR2: SGHNT, YYREEE (reference sequence). The CDR3 coding sequence is TGTGCCAGCAGCCCGACAGGGGGCGGCAATGAGCAGTTCTTC. It is translated as CASSPTGGGNEQFF.